These T cell receptor beta chains were read from a single sample in a study of metastatic and nonmetastatic thyroid tumors. MiXCR reprocessed the PCR reads for TCRdb. Of tens of thousands of clones in the sample, 20% to 30% were seen once. The sequencing sample was made of tumor tissue. The source is a male donor with papillary thyroid cancer or a benign thyroid nodule (not recorded which). Some clones in this sample may be carry-over from other donors' samples. The CDR3 runs from the conserved cysteine through the conserved F or W. The D gene is left open where the match is weak. Size values are once, few and many counts, or a class for expanded clones, and some rows have none.

D gene: .
V gene: TRBV20-1
J gene: TRBJ1-2
clone size: .
CDR3 DNA: TGCAGTGCTAGAGATCATCTTCGGGAGATCTTCTATTCCTACACCTTC
CDR3 protein: CSARDHLREIFYSYTF

D gene: .
V gene: TRBV28
J gene: TRBJ2-4
clone size: many
CDR3 DNA: TGTGCCAGCAGTTTACTTGGCAGGGGATTAGCCAAAAACATTCAGTACTTC
CDR3 protein: CASSLLGRGLAKNIQYF

D gene: .
V gene: TRBV9
J gene: TRBJ2-6
clone size: many
CDR3 DNA: TGTGCCAGCAGCGGAACAGGGACTGGGGCCAACGTCCTGACTTTC
CDR3 protein: CASSGTGTGANVLTF

D gene: TRBD2
V gene: TRBV9
J gene: TRBJ2-5
clone size: many
CDR3 DNA: TGTGCCAGCAGCGTAGGCGCTAGCGGCCAAGAGACCCAGTACTTC
CDR3 protein: CASSVGASGQETQYF

D gene: .
V gene: TRBV19
J gene: TRBJ1-5
clone size: .
CDR3 DNA: TGTGCCAGCAACCTATGGGCCATAGGTCAGCCCCAGCATTTT
CDR3 protein: CASNLWAIGQPQHF

D gene: .
V gene: TRBV6-1
J gene: TRBJ1-1
clone size: medium-sized
CDR3 DNA: TGTGCCAGCATCGGGGGTAGAAACACTGAAGCTTTCTTT
CDR3 protein: CASIGGRNTEAFF

D gene: .
V gene: TRBV20-1
J gene: TRBJ2-7
clone size: .
CDR3 DNA: TGCAGTGCTAGAGACTTAAACAGGGCGAGCTCCTACGAGCAGTACTTC
CDR3 protein: CSARDLNRASSYEQYF

D gene: .
V gene: TRBV28
J gene: TRBJ2-5
clone size: many
CDR3 DNA: TGTGCCAGCAGTTTGGCGGGACCCCAAGAGACCCAGTACTTC
CDR3 protein: CASSLAGPQETQYF

D gene: .
V gene: TRBV27
J gene: TRBJ2-1
clone size: many
CDR3 DNA: TGTGCCAGCAGTCCATATACTAGTACCTACAATGAGCAGTTCTTC
CDR3 protein: CASSPYTSTYNEQFF

D gene: TRBD2
V gene: TRBV15
J gene: TRBJ2-5
clone size: many
CDR3 DNA: TGTGCCACCAGCAGAGACCCGGGGAGGGGCCAAGAGACCCAGTACTTC
CDR3 protein: CATSRDPGRGQETQYF

D gene: .
V gene: TRBV11-2
J gene: TRBJ2-7
clone size: .
CDR3 DNA: TGTGCCAGCAGCTTACAAGGAGCGGTGAGCTCCTACGAGCAGTACTTC
CDR3 protein: CASSLQGAVSSYEQYF

D gene: .
V gene: TRBV28
J gene: TRBJ2-4
clone size: many
CDR3 DNA: TGTGCCAGCAGTTTAAGGGAGGGGGGTCGCGACATTCAGTACTTC
CDR3 protein: CASSLREGGRDIQYF

D gene: TRBD2
V gene: TRBV27
J gene: TRBJ2-1
clone size: many
CDR3 DNA: TGTGCCAGCAGCCCTGGGACTAGCGCCAGCTCCTACAATGAGCAGTTCTTC
CDR3 protein: CASSPGTSASSYNEQFF

D gene: TRBD1
V gene: TRBV19
J gene: TRBJ1-2
clone size: .
CDR3 DNA: TGTGCCAGTAGTACAACCTTGACAGGGGGTTATGGCTACACCTTC
CDR3 protein: CASSTTLTGGYGYTF

D gene: .
V gene: TRBV11-2
J gene: TRBJ2-1
clone size: .
CDR3 DNA: TGTGCCAGCAGCTTAGGCGGCGGATCGAGGGGTAATGAGCAGTTCTTC
CDR3 protein: CASSLGGGSRGNEQFF

D gene: TRBD2
V gene: TRBV11-1
J gene: TRBJ2-3
clone size: many
CDR3 DNA: TGTGCCAGCAGCCCCCCTGGGAGCGGGAGAACCATGGAAGATACGCAGTATTTT
CDR3 protein: CASSPPGSGRTMEDTQYF

D gene: .
V gene: TRBV10-1
J gene: TRBJ2-3
clone size: many
CDR3 DNA: TGCGCCAGCAGTGTAGGGGGCACAGATACGCAGTATTTT
CDR3 protein: CASSVGGTDTQYF

D gene: TRBD1
V gene: TRBV6-1
J gene: TRBJ1-1
clone size: .
CDR3 DNA: TGTGCCTGCACCCGACAGGGGAGCGCTGAAGATTTCTTT
CDR3 protein: CACTRQGSAEDFF

D gene: .
V gene: TRBV6-1
J gene: TRBJ1-5
clone size: few
CDR3 DNA: TGTGCCAGCAGACTACACCGGGACACCTATCAGCCCCAGCATTTT
CDR3 protein: CASRLHRDTYQPQHF

D gene: TRBD1
V gene: TRBV27
J gene: TRBJ2-7
clone size: many
CDR3 DNA: TGTGCCAGCAGTTTATCGTTTGGGACAGGGACTTTCGAGCAGTACTTC
CDR3 protein: CASSLSFGTGTFEQYF

D gene: .
V gene: TRBV5-4
J gene: TRBJ2-5
clone size: many
CDR3 DNA: TGTGCCAGCAGCTTAGGAAGCGTGTACCAAGAGACCCAGTACTTC
CDR3 protein: CASSLGSVYQETQYF

D gene: .
V gene: TRBV6-1
J gene: TRBJ2-3
clone size: medium-sized
CDR3 DNA: TGTGCCAGCAGTGAAGCGCCAACGGCAGATACGCAGTATTTT
CDR3 protein: CASSEAPTADTQYF

D gene: .
V gene: TRBV28
J gene: TRBJ2-7
clone size: few
CDR3 DNA: TGTGCCACCTACGGCACATGGAATCCCTACGAGCAGTACTTC
CDR3 protein: CATYGTWNPYEQYF

D gene: .
V gene: TRBV7-2
J gene: TRBJ1-2
clone size: many
CDR3 DNA: TGTGCCAGCAGCTTAGCGCTAATTGGGGGGTATGGCTACACCTTC
CDR3 protein: CASSLALIGGYGYTF

D gene: TRBD1
V gene: TRBV6-1
J gene: TRBJ1-1
clone size: .
CDR3 DNA: TGCGGCAGCAGCCCTATAGTCGACAGGGCGAACACTGAAGCTTTCTTT
CDR3 protein: CGSSPIVDRANTEAFF

D gene: TRBD1
V gene: TRBV20-1
J gene: TRBJ1-6
clone size: .
CDR3 DNA: TGCAGTGCTAGAGCTCGGACAGGGGCAAATTCACCCCTCCACTTT
CDR3 protein: CSARARTGANSPLHF

D gene: .
V gene: TRBV10-1
J gene: TRBJ2-7
clone size: many
CDR3 DNA: TGCGCCAGCAGTGAGTCCGGACGCCCCTACGAGCAGTACTTC
CDR3 protein: CASSESGRPYEQYF

D gene: .
V gene: TRBV5-8
J gene: TRBJ2-3
clone size: many
CDR3 DNA: TGTGCCAGCAGCTTGGCCTGGGGAACAGATACGCAGTATTTT
CDR3 protein: CASSLAWGTDTQYF

D gene: TRBD1
V gene: TRBV6-5
J gene: TRBJ2-2
clone size: medium-sized
CDR3 DNA: TGTGCCAGCAGTTACTCGGACAGGATGAACACCGGGGAGCTGTTTTTT
CDR3 protein: CASSYSDRMNTGELFF

D gene: TRBD1
V gene: TRBV5-1
J gene: TRBJ1-1
clone size: many
CDR3 DNA: TGCGCCAGCAGCTTGGCCCTGCAGGGGGCGGGAGCTTTCTTT
CDR3 protein: CASSLALQGAGAFF

D gene: .
V gene: TRBV7-9
J gene: TRBJ2-1
clone size: many
CDR3 DNA: TGTGCCAGCAGCTTATCGGTTGGGCCAGGGGTCAATGAGCAGTTCTTC
CDR3 protein: CASSLSVGPGVNEQFF

D gene: .
V gene: TRBV3-1
J gene: TRBJ1-6
clone size: .
CDR3 DNA: TGTGCCAGCAGCCAAGATCCGTGGCCCTCGAACCTCTCACCCCTCCACTTT
CDR3 protein: CASSQDPWPSNLSPLHF

D gene: TRBD2
V gene: TRBV20-1
J gene: TRBJ2-7
clone size: medium-sized
CDR3 DNA: TGCAGTGTCCCTAAACTAGCGGGAGTTAACGAGCAGTACTTC
CDR3 protein: CSVPKLAGVNEQYF

D gene: .
V gene: TRBV28
J gene: TRBJ2-3
clone size: many
CDR3 DNA: TGTGCCAGCAGTCCAGGGGGGACTTTAATAGATACGCAGTATTTT
CDR3 protein: CASSPGGTLIDTQYF

D gene: .
V gene: TRBV28
J gene: TRBJ2-2
clone size: few
CDR3 DNA: TGTGCCAGCGGAGGGGAAAACACCGGGGAGCTGTTTTTT
CDR3 protein: CASGGENTGELFF

D gene: .
V gene: TRBV6-2/TRBV6-3
J gene: TRBJ1-2
clone size: many
CDR3 DNA: TGTGCCAGCAGTTACTCCTCTCCTATGAGCTATGGCTACACCTTC
CDR3 protein: CASSYSSPMSYGYTF

D gene: .
V gene: TRBV20-1
J gene: TRBJ2-1
clone size: once
CDR3 DNA: TGCAGTGCTAGAGATCGGACGTCCTACAATGAGCAGTTCTTC
CDR3 protein: CSARDRTSYNEQFF

D gene: .
V gene: TRBV7-2
J gene: TRBJ2-2
clone size: medium-sized
CDR3 DNA: TGTGCCAGCAGCCTGGTGGCTAGCGCAACGAGACGGACCGGGGAGCTGTTTTTT
CDR3 protein: CASSLVASATRRTGELFF

D gene: .
V gene: TRBV19
J gene: TRBJ1-5
clone size: .
CDR3 DNA: TGTGCCACCACCTTGAGTGGTAATCAGCCCCAGCATTTT
CDR3 protein: CATTLSGNQPQHF

D gene: .
V gene: TRBV5-1
J gene: TRBJ2-1
clone size: many
CDR3 DNA: TGCGCCAGCAGCTTGGGGCAGGCGTCAGGTGAGCAGTTCTTC
CDR3 protein: CASSLGQASGEQFF

D gene: .
V gene: TRBV28
J gene: TRBJ1-2
clone size: medium-sized
CDR3 DNA: TGTGCCAGCAGTCCCTGGAGGAGTAACTATGGCTACACCTTC
CDR3 protein: CASSPWRSNYGYTF

D gene: TRBD1
V gene: TRBV29-1
J gene: TRBJ1-1
clone size: many
CDR3 DNA: TGCAGCGGTAACAGGGGTGAGGGCACTGAAGCTTTCTTT
CDR3 protein: CSGNRGEGTEAFF

D gene: .
V gene: TRBV5-6
J gene: TRBJ1-4
clone size: .
CDR3 DNA: TGTGCCAGCAGCTCGTTAGGGAGGGAGAACGAAAAACTGTTTTTT
CDR3 protein: CASSSLGRENEKLFF

D gene: .
V gene: TRBV2
J gene: TRBJ2-7
clone size: many
CDR3 DNA: TGTGCCAGCCATTCACAGTTAGGCTCCTACGAGCAGTACTTC
CDR3 protein: CASHSQLGSYEQYF

D gene: .
V gene: TRBV20-1
J gene: TRBJ2-7
clone size: many
CDR3 DNA: TGCAGTGCTAGAGATCCCGGGGATAGCCCCTACGAGCAGTACTTC
CDR3 protein: CSARDPGDSPYEQYF

D gene: TRBD1
V gene: TRBV4-1
J gene: TRBJ2-7
clone size: .
CDR3 DNA: TGCGGCAGCAGCCCGGGACAGGGGGAAGGGTACGAGCATTACTTC
CDR3 protein: CGSSPGQGEGYEHYF

D gene: .
V gene: TRBV20-1
J gene: TRBJ2-2
clone size: many
CDR3 DNA: TGCAGTGCTAAGGACAGCTTCACCGGGGAGCTGTTTTTT
CDR3 protein: CSAKDSFTGELFF

D gene: TRBD1
V gene: TRBV4-1
J gene: TRBJ2-3
clone size: many
CDR3 DNA: TGCGCCAGCAGCCAAGTTCCCGCAGGGGGCTCGACAGATACGCAGTATTTT
CDR3 protein: CASSQVPAGGSTDTQYF

D gene: .
V gene: TRBV29-1
J gene: TRBJ2-7
clone size: few
CDR3 DNA: TGCAGCGCCCGACTCCGCTCCTACGAGCAGTACTTC
CDR3 protein: CSARLRSYEQYF

D gene: .
V gene: TRBV18
J gene: TRBJ1-6
clone size: .
CDR3 DNA: TGTGCCAGCTCACCACCCGATTCACCCCTCCACTTT
CDR3 protein: CASSPPDSPLHF